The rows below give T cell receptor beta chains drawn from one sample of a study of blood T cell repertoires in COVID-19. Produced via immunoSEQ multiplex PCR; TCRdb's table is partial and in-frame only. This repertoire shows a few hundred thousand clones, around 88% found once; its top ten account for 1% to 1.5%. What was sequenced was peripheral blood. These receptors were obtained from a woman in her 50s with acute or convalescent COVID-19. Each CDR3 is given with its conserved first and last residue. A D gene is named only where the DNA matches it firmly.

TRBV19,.,CASRMWQGIYSNQPQHF
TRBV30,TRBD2,CAWSASRGSGFGSEQYF
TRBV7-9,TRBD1,CASSPGTGDGTGELFF
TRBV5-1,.,CASSLQGRVTDTQYF
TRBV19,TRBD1,CAGSQGTGEKYSGYTF
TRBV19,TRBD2,CASSIGGGREKETQYF
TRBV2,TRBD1,CASSEQTGAGNTIYF
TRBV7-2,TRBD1,CASSAGTDNEKLFF
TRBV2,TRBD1,CASSEAPTGGVEKLFF
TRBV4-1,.,CASSQDAAGLGETQYF
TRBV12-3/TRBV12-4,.,CASIRLRNTEAFF
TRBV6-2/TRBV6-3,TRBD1,CASSYFTGASSGNTIYF
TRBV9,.,CASSSRGGTEAFF
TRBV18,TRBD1,CASSPRQGETQYF
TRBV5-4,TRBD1,CASSGWDRDSPLHF
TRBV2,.,CASSERGWNTGELFF
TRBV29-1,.,CSATSRDFHSGNTIYF
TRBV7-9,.,CASSLALAGNTEAFF
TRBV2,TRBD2,CASSFSGRGFYEQYF
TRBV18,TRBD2,CASSPMASGSLDPSEQYF
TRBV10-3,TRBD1,CATGQGAGGYTF
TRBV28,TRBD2,CASSPGGESGANVLTF
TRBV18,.,CASSPAGISYEQYF
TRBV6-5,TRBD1,CASNPGQGYEKLFF
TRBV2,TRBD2,CASSEVLAGETQYF
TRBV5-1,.,CASNPSQGYRTEAFF
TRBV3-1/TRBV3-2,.,CASRHRGQNTIYF
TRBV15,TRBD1,CATSRDMGQKETQYF
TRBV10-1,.,CASSDGGKANNEQFF
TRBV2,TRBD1,CASSNRGLGNQPQHF
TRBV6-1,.,CASSEGRGTQYF
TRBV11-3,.,CASSLLRGETQYF
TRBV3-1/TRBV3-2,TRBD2,CASSQAGAGGTYNEQFF
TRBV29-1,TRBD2,CSVQGFSGYHNEQFF
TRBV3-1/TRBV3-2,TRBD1,CASSQDPRDRGFQPQHF
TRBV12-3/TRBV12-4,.,CASSLQMNTEAFF
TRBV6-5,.,CASRQGSGTEAFF
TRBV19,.,CASSTGEGLGFDYGYTF
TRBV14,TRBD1,CASSQDFGDRNQETQYF
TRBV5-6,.,CASSFARGDTDTQYF
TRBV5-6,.,CASSLGRGASNEQFF
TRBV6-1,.,CASSQNGSNEKLFF